Below, 8 T cell receptor beta chains from the same sample are listed, as sequenced in a study of cytomegalovirus exposure and HLA in healthy donors. PCR primers comprised 60 Vbeta and 13 Jbeta primers. Sequencing was performed with immunoSEQ multiplex PCR; in TCRdb, only in-frame clones are kept and a portion is missing. The table includes 100,000 to 150,000 clones, 60% to 85% detected once. What was sequenced was PBMCs. Receptor source: a middle-aged woman in good health and CMV-seropositive.

The chain has TRBV29-1 and TRBJ1-1; TRBD1 is a possible D gene (5 bases). Trimming pared 4 bases from V and 5 bases from J, leaving 14 bases between. Germline V gene sequence: CDR1 SQVTM, CDR2 ANQGSEA. The CDR3 totals 13 residues. CDR3 DNA: TGCAGCGTTGTAACCCAGGGTGGGACTGAAGCTTTCTTT. Translation: CSVVTQGGTEAFF.

This sequence joins TRBV4-3 and TRBJ2-7; unclear D gene. This CDR3 spans 13 amino acids. In germline, CDR1 is LGHNA, CDR2 YSLEER. Trimming pared 1 base from V and 3 bases from J, leaving 7 bases between. In DNA form, the CDR3 reads TGCGCCAGCAGCCAAGTTCCGGGCTACGAGCAGTACTTC. It encodes CASSQVPGYEQYF.

The CDR3 DNA sequence: TGTGCCAGCAGATCGACAGGCGTGGGTTTACGAGCTTTCTTT. Residues: CASRSTGVGLRAFF. The chain carries TRBV6-6 and TRBJ1-1; TRBD1 might be the D (6 bases). Germline values: CDR1 MNHNY, CDR2 SVGAGI (reference sequence). This CDR3 comprises 14 residues. The V and J ends lost 6 bases and 10 bases respectively, with 21 bases between them.

This clone has just a few counts. Other DNA sequences in the same sample also yield this CDR3. The chain links TRBV20-1 to TRBJ2-5; D gene unclear. The germline V gene has CDR1 DFQATT and CDR2 SNEGSKA (reference sequence). Trimming removed 2 bases at V and 5 bases at J, with 3 bases between. This CDR3 is 10 amino acids long. Here the CDR3 DNA reads TGCAGTGCTAGACAGGAGACCCAGTACTTC. Protein sequence: CSARQETQYF.

The J gene is TRBJ1-5, the V gene TRBV27, with D unresolved. Germline values: CDR1 MNHEY, CDR2 SMNVEV (reference sequence). CDR3 length: 14 residues. Trimming pared 5 bases from V and 6 bases from J, leaving 14 bases between. CDR3 sequence: CASSPPGSGQPQHF. Here the CDR3 DNA reads TGTGCCAGCAGTCCGCCGGGTTCGGGTCAGCCCCAGCATTTT.

This clone was detected a few times. The chain joins TRBV5-6 to TRBJ1-2, with D possibly matching TRBD1 (5 bases). Germline CDR1 is SGHDT and CDR2 is YYEEEE. The CDR3 contains 19 residues. V lost 2 bases and J 0 bases, leaving 23 bases between the germline ends. The CDR3 region has the DNA TGTGCCAGCAGCTTTATACCGGACATTTTCAAAACGGCTAACTATGGCTACACCTTC. Translated: CASSFIPDIFKTANYGYTF.

This clone was counted only a few times. The rearrangement joins TRBV6-5 to TRBJ1-1, with D possibly being TRBD1 (6 bases). Germline CDR1 MNHEY, CDR2 SVGAGI. The CDR3 runs 13 residues. V gave up 8 bases and J gave up 2 bases, with 12 bases separating them. The CDR3 region has the DNA TGTGCCAGCTCGCGGACAGTAAACACTGAAGCTTTCTTT. Translated: CASSRTVNTEAFF.

This chain links TRBV12-5 with TRBJ2-5, with TRBD2 matching 7 bases. Germline values: CDR1 LGHNT, CDR2 FRNRAP. This CDR3 has 15 amino acids. With V trimmed by 0 bases and J by 4 bases, 5 bases remained unmatched. CDR3 DNA sequence: TGTGCTAGTGGTTTGGTAATTTCGGGGGGAGAGACCCAGTACTTC. It encodes CASGLVISGGETQYF.